This T cell receptor beta chain was profiled in a study of Ad26.COV2.S vaccination and SARS-CoV-2 variants. The wider study: Donor was assigned to the Ad26.COV2.S arm of trial COV1001. Study outcomes and limitations: After vaccination, substantial breadth of spike-specific CD8+ and CD4+ responses was reported.

A word on this clone: As yet, its antigen is unknown.

The sample's treatment: 15 to 20 received Ad26.COV2.S at low or high dose, single or two shots; 5 received placebo; per-sample allocation not given. Repertoires come from day 63 after the first vaccine or placebo injection. It was an adult aged 18-55 years in Boston who was the donor. Assay used: immunoSEQ multiplex PCR; TCRdb lists only in-frame clones, some missing. The sample holds about 480,000 clones, around 88% seen once. Trimming removed 4 bases from V and 8 bases from J, with 8 bases in between. The CDR3 runs to 11 residues. Here the sequenced sample was peripheral blood, taken in a trial of Ad26.COV2.S vaccine versus placebo. The J gene is TRBJ1-2, the V gene TRBV12-3 or TRBV12-4; D ambiguous. The receptor's source is a person aged 18-65 years who received the Ad26.COV2.S COVID-19 vaccine or a placebo. This CDR3 reads CASSSGVGYTF. The CDR3 DNA sequence: TGTGCCAGCAGTTCCGGGGTCGGCTACACCTTC.